This TCR beta chain emerged from a study of blood T cell repertoires in COVID-19. Study summary: Donors in the United States, Italy and Spain gave samples during acute or convalescent COVID-19. T cells, B-cell-depleted T cells, or PBMCs supplied cDNA or gDNA.

Assay used: immunoSEQ multiplex PCR; TCRdb lists only in-frame clones, some missing. The table includes roughly 250,000 clones, approximately 79% detected once. V lost 3 bases, J lost 8 bases, and 13 bases lay in between. Germline CDR1 and CDR2: MDHEN and SYDVKM. This CDR3 has 13 amino acids. The TCR was taken from a woman aged 40 to 50 with active or convalescent COVID-19. Sequenced sample: peripheral blood. The J gene is TRBJ1-2, the V gene TRBV28, with D tentatively TRBD1 (5 bases). As DNA, the CDR3 is TGTGCCAGCAGTTTTGGGGATCAGGGCGGCTACACCTTC. Its protein product is CASSFGDQGGYTF.